Included here is one T cell receptor (beta chain) sequence, with context. Its antigen is still unknown. This entry comes from a study of OX40 agonist ivuxolimab in advanced cancers. For the study at large: Ivuxolimab, an agonistic anti-OX40 (CD134) antibody, was given to patients. Participants could have had prior anti-PD-1, anti-PD-L1 or anti-CTLA-4 therapy, and around 40% had some. Regarding the study as a whole: Expanded clones were, on average, more numerous in CD8+ T cells than in CD4+. Still undetermined is the antigen specificity of the expanded peripheral T cells.

The data were produced by immunoSEQ multiplex PCR, yet TCRdb's version contains in-frame clones alone and is incomplete. This sample has 50,000 to 65,000 clones; over 75% occur once, and the top ten carry 4% to 5.5%. CDR1 is SGHDN and CDR2 is FVKESK in the germline V gene. V gave up 0 bases and J gave up 7 bases, with 12 bases separating them. The CDR3 is 14 amino acids. The source of this sequence is an adult with an advanced solid tumor such as melanoma, head and neck, liver or kidney cancer. This chain uses TRBV14 with TRBJ1-2; D remains ambiguous. The material was CD4+ or CD8+ T cells sorted from blood, obtained in a trial of the OX40 agonist ivuxolimab. The CDR3 coding sequence is TGTGCCAGCAGCCAAGATCGCGCTCCGGGTGGCTACACCTTC. The encoded protein is CASSQDRAPGGYTF.